This T cell receptor beta chain originates from a study of blood T cell repertoires in COVID-19 (dated by TCRdb to about 2020). About the investigation overall: Samples covering the acute and convalescent phases of COVID-19 were provided by collaborators in the United States, Italy and Spain. The material from the prospective study consisted of cDNA or gDNA derived from T cells, B-cell-depleted T cells, or PBMCs. Deeply sampled blood TCRbeta repertoires from subjects exposed to, actively infected with, or recovered from COVID-19 were included in the dataset. The repertoires were released in a freely available public database intended as a resource for research on the immune response to SARS-CoV-2. Samples came from the ongoing ImmuneRACE study (first 160 participants) plus 1,254 subjects from 6 global collaborators. The sample metadata nearly always contained a de-identified subject ID, COVID-19 status, age in years and sex. Where HLA class I and class II types were available, the types were taken from metadata supplied by the sample provider, not from assay-based typing.

Comment on this clone: Its antigen remains unidentified. No much larger clonotype is one base removed from it; base qualities were not supplied. Other DNA sequences in this sample translate to the same CDR3.

TCRbeta CDR3 regions were amplified from genomic DNA by means of the immunoSEQ Assay, a bias-controlled multiplex PCR. Per the original workflow: Within the assay, amplification of reference gene primers was used to estimate how many nucleated cells each sample contained. Sequence reads were collapsed and filtered to measure the absolute abundance of every unique TCRbeta CDR3 rearrangement. For each sample, productive Simpson clonality was calculated as the square root of Simpson's diversity index across productive rearrangements. The table comes from immuneACCESS by way of TCRdb, which keeps in-frame sequences with V and J called. Part of the clones is missing from these tables; in studies checked, under half for an unresolved V gene and the rest for unknown reasons. V and J calls plus clone size are reproduced from that table; the DNA served to infer D and trimming. The table for this sample lists approximately 200,000 clones; about 87% of them were counted only once. Of the sample, over 1.5% is held by the ten largest clones.

Overall study outcomes, separate from this receptor: How much clinical and demographic metadata was included differed by source and by participant, and the metadata was provided uncurated.

Whole blood was collected in K2EDTA tubes by collaborating institutions according to the institutions' own protocols. Collaborator samples were shipped for TCRbeta analysis as frozen whole blood, isolated PBMCs, or DNA extracted from either sample type. The CDR3, cysteine through phenylalanine, is 13 amino acids long. Just CDR3 DNA is preserved here, 39 bases in frame from base 1. The germline V gene (reference sequence) gives CDR1 as MNHEY and CDR2 as SMNVEV. The V end loses 2 bases and the J end loses 2 bases, and a stretch of 6 bases separates them. The chain employs TRBV27 and TRBJ1-2; 6 matching bases give a weak D call of TRBD1. This receptor was identified in a man in his 70s with acute or convalescent COVID-19. The specimen was peripheral blood. The DNA sequence is given as TGTGCCAGCAGTTTACAGGGGAACTATGGCTACACCTTC. It translates as CASSLQGNYGYTF.